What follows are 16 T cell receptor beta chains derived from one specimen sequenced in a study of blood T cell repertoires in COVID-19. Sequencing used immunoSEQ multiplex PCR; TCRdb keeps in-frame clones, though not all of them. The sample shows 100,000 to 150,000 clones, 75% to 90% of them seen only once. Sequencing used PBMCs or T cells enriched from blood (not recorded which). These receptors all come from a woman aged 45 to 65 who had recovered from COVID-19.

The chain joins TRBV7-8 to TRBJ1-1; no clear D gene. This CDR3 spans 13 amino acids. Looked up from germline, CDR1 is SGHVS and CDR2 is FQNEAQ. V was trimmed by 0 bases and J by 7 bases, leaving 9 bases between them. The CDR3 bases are TGTGCCAGCAGCTTAGCGCCAGGCAGTGAAGCTTTCTTT. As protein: CASSLAPGSEAFF. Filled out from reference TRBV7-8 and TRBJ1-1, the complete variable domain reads GAGVSQSPRYKVAKRGQDVALRCDPISGHVSLFWYQQALGQGPEFLTYFQNEAQLDKSGLPSDRFFAERPEGSVSTLKIQRTQQEDSAVYLCASSLAPGSEAFFGQGTRLTVV.

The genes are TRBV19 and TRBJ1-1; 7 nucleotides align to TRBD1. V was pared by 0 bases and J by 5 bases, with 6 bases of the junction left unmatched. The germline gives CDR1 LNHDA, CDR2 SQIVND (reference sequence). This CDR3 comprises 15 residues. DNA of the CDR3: TGTGCCAGTAGTATAGATGCCGGGACAGAGACTGAAGCTTTCTTT. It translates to CASSIDAGTETEAFF.

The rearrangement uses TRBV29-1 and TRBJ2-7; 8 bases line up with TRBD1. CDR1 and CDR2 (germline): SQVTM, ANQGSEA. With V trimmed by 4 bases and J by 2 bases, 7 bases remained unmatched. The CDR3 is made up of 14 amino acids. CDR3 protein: CSVVPGTGTYEQYF. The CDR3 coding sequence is TGCAGCGTTGTCCCCGGGACAGGAACCTACGAGCAGTACTTC.

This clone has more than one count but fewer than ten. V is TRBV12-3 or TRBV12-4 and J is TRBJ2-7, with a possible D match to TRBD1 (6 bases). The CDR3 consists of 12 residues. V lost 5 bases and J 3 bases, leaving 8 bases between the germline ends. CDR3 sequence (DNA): TGTGCCAGCAGTCTGGGACACTACGAGCAGTACTTC. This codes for CASSLGHYEQYF.

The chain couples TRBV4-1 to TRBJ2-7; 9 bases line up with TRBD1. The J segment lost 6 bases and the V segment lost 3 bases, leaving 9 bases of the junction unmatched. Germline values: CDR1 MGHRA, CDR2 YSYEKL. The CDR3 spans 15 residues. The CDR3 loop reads CASSHRDRELSEQYF. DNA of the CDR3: TGCGCCAGCAGCCACCGGGACAGGGAATTATCCGAGCAGTACTTC.

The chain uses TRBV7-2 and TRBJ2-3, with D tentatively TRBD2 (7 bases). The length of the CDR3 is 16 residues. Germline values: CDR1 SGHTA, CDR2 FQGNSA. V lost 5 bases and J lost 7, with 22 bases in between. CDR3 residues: CASSGQGRGRGHTQYF. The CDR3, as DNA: TGTGCCAGCAGCGGCCAGGGGCGGGGGCGAGGACATACGCAGTATTTT.

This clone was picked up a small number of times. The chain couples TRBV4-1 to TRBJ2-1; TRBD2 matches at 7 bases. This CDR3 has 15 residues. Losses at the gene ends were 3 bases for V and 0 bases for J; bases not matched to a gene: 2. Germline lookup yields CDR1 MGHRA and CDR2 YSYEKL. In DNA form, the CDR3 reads TGCGCCAGCAGCCAGACTAGCAGCTCCTACAATGAGCAGTTCTTC. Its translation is CASSQTSSSYNEQFF.

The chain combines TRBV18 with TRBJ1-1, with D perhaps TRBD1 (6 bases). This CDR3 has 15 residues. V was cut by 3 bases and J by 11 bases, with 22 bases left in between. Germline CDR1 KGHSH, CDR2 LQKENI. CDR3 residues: CASSPESTGPFGAFF. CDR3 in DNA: TGTGCCAGCTCACCCGAGTCGACAGGTCCATTCGGGGCTTTCTTT.

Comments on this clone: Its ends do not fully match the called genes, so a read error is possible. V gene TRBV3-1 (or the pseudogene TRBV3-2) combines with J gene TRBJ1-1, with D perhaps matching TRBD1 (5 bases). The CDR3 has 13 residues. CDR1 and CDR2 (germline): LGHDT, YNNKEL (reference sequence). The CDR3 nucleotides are TGTGCCAGCAACCAATGGGGAAGGGGTGAAGCTTTCTTT. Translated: CASNQWGRGEAFF.

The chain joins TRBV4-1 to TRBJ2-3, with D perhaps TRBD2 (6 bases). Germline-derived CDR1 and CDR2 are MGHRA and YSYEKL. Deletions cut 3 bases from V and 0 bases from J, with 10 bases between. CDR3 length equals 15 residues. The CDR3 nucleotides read TGCGCCAGCAGCCAGGCGGGGCAAAGCACAGATACGCAGTATTTT. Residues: CASSQAGQSTDTQYF.

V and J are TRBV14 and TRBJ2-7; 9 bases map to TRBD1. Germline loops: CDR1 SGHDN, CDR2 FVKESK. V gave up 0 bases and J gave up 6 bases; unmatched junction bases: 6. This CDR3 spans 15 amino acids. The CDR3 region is CASSQDGTGYAEQYF. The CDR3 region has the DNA TGTGCCAGCAGCCAAGATGGGACAGGGTATGCCGAGCAGTACTTC.

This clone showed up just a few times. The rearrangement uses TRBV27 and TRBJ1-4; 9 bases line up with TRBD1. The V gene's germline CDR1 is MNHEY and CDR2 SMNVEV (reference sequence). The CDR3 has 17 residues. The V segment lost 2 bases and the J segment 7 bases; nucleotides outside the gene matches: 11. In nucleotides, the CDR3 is TGTGCCAGCAGTTTAGACAGGGGGGCCGGGTCAACTGAAAAACTGTTTTTT. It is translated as CASSLDRGAGSTEKLFF.

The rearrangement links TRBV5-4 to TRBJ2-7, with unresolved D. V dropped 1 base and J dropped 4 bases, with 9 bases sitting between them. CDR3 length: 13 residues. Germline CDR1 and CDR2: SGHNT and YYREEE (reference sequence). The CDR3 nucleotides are TGTGCCAGCAGCTTGACCTCTAGGTACGAGCAGTACTTC. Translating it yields CASSLTSRYEQYF.

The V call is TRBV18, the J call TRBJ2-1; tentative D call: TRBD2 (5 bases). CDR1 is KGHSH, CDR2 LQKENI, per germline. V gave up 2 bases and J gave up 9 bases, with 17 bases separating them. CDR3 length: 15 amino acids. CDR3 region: CASSPVEAPRGEQFF. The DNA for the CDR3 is TGTGCCAGCTCACCAGTGGAGGCCCCCCGTGGTGAGCAGTTCTTC.

CDR3 sequence reads: CASSVRGTSNQPQHF. CDR3 nucleotide sequence: TGTGCCAGCAGTGTCCGCGGGACTAGCAATCAGCCCCAGCATTTT. The chain has TRBV6-2 or TRBV6-3 and TRBJ1-5, with a weak D call TRBD1 (5 bases). V was shortened by 5 bases and J by 0 bases, with 11 bases between the two germline ends. The V gene's germline CDR1 is MNHEY and CDR2 SVGEGT. This CDR3 has 15 amino acids.

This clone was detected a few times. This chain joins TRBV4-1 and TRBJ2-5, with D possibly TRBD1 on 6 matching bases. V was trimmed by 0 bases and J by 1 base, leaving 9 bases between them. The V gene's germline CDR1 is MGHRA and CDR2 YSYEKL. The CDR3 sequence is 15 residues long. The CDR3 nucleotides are TGCGCCAGCAGCCAAGACGGGACACCCCAAGAGACCCAGTACTTC. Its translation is CASSQDGTPQETQYF.